This TCR beta chain emerged from a study of shared clonotypes between healthy human individuals. CDR1 and CDR2 from the germline V gene are GTSNPN and SVGIG (reference sequence). The CDR3 extends over 15 amino acids. The V end lost 1 base, the J end lost 3 bases, and 12 bases lay between the germline ends. Assay: immunoSEQ multiplex PCR; the TCRdb copy retains only in-frame clones and omits some. The sample lists 2 million to 2.5 million clones; about 92% were seen once. Study-wide findings and caveats: Naive subsets usually exceeded memory subsets in estimated richness.

In regard to this clone: Its antigen is as yet unknown.

This receptor was taken from a young man in good health. Some clones in this sample may be carry-over from other donors' samples. V gene TRBV30 combines with J gene TRBJ2-2, with D perhaps TRBD2 (7 bases). Sequencing was performed on naive CD4+ T cells from PBMCs. Subset indicated: CD45RA+ positively selected. The CDR3 here is CAWSAGEGDTGELFF. CDR3 DNA sequence: TGTGCCTGGAGTGCAGGGGAGGGGGACACCGGGGAGCTGTTTTTT. The complete variable domain, with remaining parts taken from reference TRBV30 and TRBJ2-2, reads SQTIHQWPATLVQPVGSPLSLECTVEGTSNPNLYWYRQAAGRGLQLLFYSVGIGQISSEVPQNLSASRPQDRQFILSSKKLLLSDSGFYLCAWSAGEGDTGELFFGEGSRLTVL.